Following are 10 T cell receptor beta chains from one sample sequenced in a study of T cell responses to AZD1222 COVID-19 vaccine. The repertoire was sequenced with immunoSEQ multiplex PCR; TCRdb's copy has only in-frame clones and lacks some. The repertoire table contains about 140,000 clones. Source material: peripheral blood. Every receptor here comes from an adult in good health.

CDR3 residues: CASSQADRYTGELFF. Written as DNA, the CDR3 is TGCGCCAGCAGCCAAGCTGACCGGTACACCGGGGAGCTGTTTTTT. The chain links TRBV4-1 to TRBJ2-2; no clear D. Trimming shortened V by 1 base and J by 3 bases, and 9 bases separated the two germline ends. Germline lookup yields CDR1 MGHRA and CDR2 YSYEKL. The CDR3 runs to 15 residues.

The chain employs TRBV28 and TRBJ2-7, with 9 bases aligning to TRBD1. The trim removed 5 bases at V and 3 bases at J, leaving 8 bases unmatched. Germline-derived CDR1 and CDR2 are MDHEN and SYDVKM. The CDR3 consists of 15 residues. The CDR3 coding sequence is TGTGCCAGCAGTCCTACCGGGACAGGGATCTACGAGCAGTACTTC. Protein: CASSPTGTGIYEQYF.

This sequence joins TRBV5-1 and TRBJ2-3; D is unresolved. This CDR3 is 14 amino acids long. The V gene's germline CDR1 is SGHRS and CDR2 YFSETQ. Trimming took off 1 base at V and 2 bases at J, with 8 bases between the two ends. In DNA form, the CDR3 reads TGCGCCAGCAGCTTGACCAGGAACACAGATACGCAGTATTTT. The encoded protein is CASSLTRNTDTQYF.

The chain has TRBV12-3 or TRBV12-4 and TRBJ1-1; D not resolved. V lost 9 bases to trimming and J lost 1 base, with 9 bases between them. The CDR3 has 12 residues. The DNA of the CDR3 is TGTGCCAGTTCTAAGAGGAACACTGAAGCTTTCTTT. Translation gives CASSKRNTEAFF.

This rearrangement joins TRBV30 to TRBJ2-7, with a tentative D call TRBD2 (6 bases). Trimming pared 3 bases from V and 4 bases from J, leaving 13 bases between. The CDR3 covers 13 residues. Germline CDR1 is GTSNPN and CDR2 is SVGIG (reference sequence). The CDR3 spells CAWRGGAGYEQYF. The CDR3, as DNA: TGTGCCTGGAGAGGTGGTGCGGGGTACGAGCAGTACTTC.

The J gene is TRBJ1-6, the V gene TRBV6-5, with D possibly TRBD1 on 5 matching bases. Trimming pared 6 bases from V and 7 bases from J, leaving 13 bases between. The CDR3 spans 14 residues. Germline V CDR1 and CDR2: MNHEY, SVGAGI. CDR3 amino acids: CASREEGSNSPLHF. In DNA form, the CDR3 reads TGTGCCAGCAGGGAGGAGGGGTCAAATTCACCCCTCCACTTT.

The rearrangement uses TRBV7-9 and TRBJ1-6; D remains ambiguous. The CDR3 spans 12 residues. Germline assignment: CDR1 SEHNR and CDR2 FQNEAQ (reference sequence). The V end was cut by 6 bases, the J end by 15 bases, with 15 bases between. This chain's CDR3 is CASRSDGRRLHF. The CDR3 DNA follows: TGTGCCAGCAGATCGGACGGACGCCGCCTCCACTTT. The full variable domain, in which reference TRBV7-9 and TRBJ1-6 provide the parts outside the CDR3, is DTGVSQNPRHKITKRGQNVTFRCDPISEHNRLYWYRQTLGQGPEFLTYFQNEAQLEKSRLLSDRFSAERPKGSFSTLEIQRTEQGDSAMYLCASRSDGRRLHFGNGTRLTVT.

The chain is built from TRBV5-6 and TRBJ1-2; D unclear. Trimming pared 0 bases from V and 3 bases from J, leaving 9 bases between. The CDR3 spans 14 residues. CDR1 SGHDT and CDR2 YYEEEE come from the germline V gene. The CDR3: CASSLEERHYGYTF. For the CDR3, the DNA is TGTGCCAGCAGCTTGGAGGAGCGGCACTATGGCTACACCTTC.

The chain uses TRBV4-2 and TRBJ2-6; no firm D call. From germline, CDR1 is LGHNA and CDR2 YNFKEQ. V was shortened by 8 bases and J by 1 base, with 18 bases between the two germline ends. The CDR3 is 17 amino acids. CDR3 DNA: TGTGCCAGCGCGAACCTCCTTGTGGCTTCTGGGGCCAACGTCCTGACTTTC. Protein product: CASANLLVASGANVLTF.

The chain combines TRBV6-5 with TRBJ2-4, with TRBD1 matching 11 bases. The V segment lost 5 bases and the J segment 16 bases; nucleotides outside the gene matches: 13. The germline CDR1 and CDR2 sequences are MNHEY and SVGAGI. The CDR3 is 14 amino acids. The DNA of the CDR3 is TGTGCCAGCAGTCCCCAACGGGACAGGGGGGAACGATACTTC. Amino acid sequence: CASSPQRDRGERYF.